This TCR beta chain was recovered during a study of breast tumors, draining lymph nodes, adjacent tissues. Study outcomes and limitations: Tumor repertoires ranked between lymph nodes and nontumor tissue in diversity, with V and J gene preferences. Most tumor T cells seemingly derive from lymph node, then expand in tumor.

In its sample, this clonotype was seen many times. As yet, its antigen is unknown. In TCRdb, the multiplex PCR reads were re-called with MiXCR into one record per CDR3 protein. Among approximately 150,000 distinct CDR3 sequences listed, around 33% were seen once. Axillary draining lymph nodes of breast cancer patients supplied the node samples. The CDR3 is made up of 15 amino acids. Germline CDR1 reads MGHRA; CDR2 reads YSYEKL. V dropped 1 base and J dropped 7 bases, with 14 bases sitting between them. The sequence was collected from a female donor with breast cancer. Some clones in this sample may be carry-over from other donors' samples. The chain joins TRBV4-1 to TRBJ1-3; D not resolved. The sequenced sample consisted of axillary lymph node tissue. CDR3 coding DNA: TGCGCCAGCAGCCAAGGACCCGGGGTTTCGAACACCATATATTTT. It codes for CASSQGPGVSNTIYF.